This T cell receptor (beta chain) appears in the sequencing data of a study of CD8+ T cells in alopecia areata. Extraction and reverse transcription of RNA yielded cDNA as the sequencing template. Profiling relied on immunoSEQ multiplex PCR, and the TCRdb table lists in-frame clones only, not all of them. Among 120,000 or so clones, 61% were seen once, and the ten largest hold around 5.7%. Treatment meaning: oral pan-JAK inhibitor, 5-10 mg twice daily. CDR3 size: 13 residues. V was cut by 1 base and J by 1 base, with 5 bases left in between. The germline V gene has CDR1 SGHDN and CDR2 FVKESK. This clone was recorded a few times. Antigen specificity is unknown. General study results and limits: Administration of tofacitinib significantly diminished scalp clonality and expanded CD8+ clones within the top 100. Persistence in scalp and blood during tofacitinib was observed for many expanded lesional clones.

This rearrangement joins TRBV14 to TRBJ2-7; D call uncertain. The input for sequencing was CD4+ T cells sorted from blood, taken at week 4, from a patient treated with tofacitinib. The TCR sequence derives from a human donor with alopecia areata. The CDR3, as DNA: TGTGCCAGCAGCCAAGCTCCGTCCTACGAGCAGTACTTC. Amino acid sequence: CASSQAPSYEQYF.